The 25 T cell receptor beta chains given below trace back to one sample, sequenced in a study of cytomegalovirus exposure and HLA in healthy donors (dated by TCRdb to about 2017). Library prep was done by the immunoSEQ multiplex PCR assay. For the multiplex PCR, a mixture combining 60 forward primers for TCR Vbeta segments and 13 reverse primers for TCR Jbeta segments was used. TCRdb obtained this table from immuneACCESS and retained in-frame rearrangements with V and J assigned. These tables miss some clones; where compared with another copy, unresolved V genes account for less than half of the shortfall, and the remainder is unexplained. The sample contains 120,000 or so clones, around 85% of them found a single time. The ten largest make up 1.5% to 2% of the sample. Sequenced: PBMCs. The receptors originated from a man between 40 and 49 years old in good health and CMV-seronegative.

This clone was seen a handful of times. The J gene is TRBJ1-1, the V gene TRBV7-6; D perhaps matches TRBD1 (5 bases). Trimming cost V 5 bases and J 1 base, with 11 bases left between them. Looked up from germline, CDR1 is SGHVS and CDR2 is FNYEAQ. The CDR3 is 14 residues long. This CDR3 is CASSLGAANTEAFF. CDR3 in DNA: TGTGCCAGCAGCCTAGGGGCAGCGAACACTGAAGCTTTCTTT.

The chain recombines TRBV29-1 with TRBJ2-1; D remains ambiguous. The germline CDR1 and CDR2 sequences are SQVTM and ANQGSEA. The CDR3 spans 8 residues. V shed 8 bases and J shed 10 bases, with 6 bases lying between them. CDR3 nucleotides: TGCAGCACCGAGGAGCAGTTCTTC. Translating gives CSTEEQFF.

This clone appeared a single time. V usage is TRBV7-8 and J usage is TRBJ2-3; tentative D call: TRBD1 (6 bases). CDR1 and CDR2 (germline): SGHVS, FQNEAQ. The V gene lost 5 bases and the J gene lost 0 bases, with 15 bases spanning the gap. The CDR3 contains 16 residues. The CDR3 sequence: CASSLTYRESTDTQYF. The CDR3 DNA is TGTGCCAGCAGCCTCACGTACAGGGAAAGCACAGATACGCAGTATTTT.

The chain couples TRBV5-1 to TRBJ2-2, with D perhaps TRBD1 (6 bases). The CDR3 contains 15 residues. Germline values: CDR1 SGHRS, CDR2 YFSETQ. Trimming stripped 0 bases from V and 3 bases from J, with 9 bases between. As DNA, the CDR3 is TGCGCCAGCAGCTTGGCAGGGGCGGACACCGGGGAGCTGTTTTTT. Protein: CASSLAGADTGELFF.

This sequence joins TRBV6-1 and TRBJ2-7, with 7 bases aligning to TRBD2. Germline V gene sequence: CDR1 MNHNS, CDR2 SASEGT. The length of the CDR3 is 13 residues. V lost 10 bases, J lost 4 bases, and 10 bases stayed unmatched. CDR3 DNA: TGTGCCACCCGAGGGGAGGGGATTTACGAGCAGTACTTC. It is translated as CATRGEGIYEQYF.

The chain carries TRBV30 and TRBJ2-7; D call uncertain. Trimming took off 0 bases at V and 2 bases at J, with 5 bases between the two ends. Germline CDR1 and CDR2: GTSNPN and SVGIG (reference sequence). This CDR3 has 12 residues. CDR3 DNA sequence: TGTGCCTGGAGTGTACCGGCCTACGAGCAGTACTTC. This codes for CAWSVPAYEQYF.

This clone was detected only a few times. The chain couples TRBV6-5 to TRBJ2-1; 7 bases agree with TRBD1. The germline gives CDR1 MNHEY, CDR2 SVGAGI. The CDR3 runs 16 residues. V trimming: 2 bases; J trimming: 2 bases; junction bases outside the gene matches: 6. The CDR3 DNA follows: TGTGCCAGCAGTTACGCACAGGGGATGACCTACAATGAGCAGTTCTTC. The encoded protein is CASSYAQGMTYNEQFF.

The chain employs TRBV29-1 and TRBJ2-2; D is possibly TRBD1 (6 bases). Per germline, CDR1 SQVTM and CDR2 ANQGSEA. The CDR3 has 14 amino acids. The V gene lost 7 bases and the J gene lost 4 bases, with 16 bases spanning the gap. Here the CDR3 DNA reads TGCAGCGCCGGACAGACCCCGGGCACCGGGGAGCTGTTTTTT. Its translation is CSAGQTPGTGELFF.

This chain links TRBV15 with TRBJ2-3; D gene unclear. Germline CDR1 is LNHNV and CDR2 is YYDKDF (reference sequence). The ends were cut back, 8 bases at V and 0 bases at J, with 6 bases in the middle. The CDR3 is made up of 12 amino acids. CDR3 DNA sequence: TGTGCCACCGTACTAAGCACAGATACGCAGTATTTT. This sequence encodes CATVLSTDTQYF.

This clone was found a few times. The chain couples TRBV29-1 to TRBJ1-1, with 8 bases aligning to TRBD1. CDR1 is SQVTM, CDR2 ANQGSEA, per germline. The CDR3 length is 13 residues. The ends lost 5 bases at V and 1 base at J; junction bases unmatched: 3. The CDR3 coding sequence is TGCAGCGTTTGGACAGGGTCGAACACTGAAGCTTTCTTT. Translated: CSVWTGSNTEAFF.

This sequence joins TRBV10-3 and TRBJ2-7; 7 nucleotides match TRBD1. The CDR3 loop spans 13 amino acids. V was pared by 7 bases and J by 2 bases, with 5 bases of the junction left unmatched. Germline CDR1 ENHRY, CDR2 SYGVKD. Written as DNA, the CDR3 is TGTGCCATCACAGAGGGGGCTCCCTACGAGCAGTACTTC. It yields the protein CAITEGAPYEQYF.

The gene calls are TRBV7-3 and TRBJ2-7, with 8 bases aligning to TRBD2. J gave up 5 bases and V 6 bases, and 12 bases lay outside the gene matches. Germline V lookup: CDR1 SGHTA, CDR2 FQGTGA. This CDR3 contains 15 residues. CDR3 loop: CASSFGQSGRDEQYF. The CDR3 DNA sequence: TGTGCCAGCAGTTTCGGACAGTCCGGGAGGGACGAGCAGTACTTC.

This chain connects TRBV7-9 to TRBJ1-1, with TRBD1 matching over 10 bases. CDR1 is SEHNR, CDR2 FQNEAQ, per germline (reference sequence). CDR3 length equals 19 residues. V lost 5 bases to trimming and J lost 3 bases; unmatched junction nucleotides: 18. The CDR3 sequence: CASSVPTGTGEGLDTEAFF. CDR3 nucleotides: TGTGCCAGCAGCGTTCCAACCGGGACAGGGGAGGGGTTGGACACTGAAGCTTTCTTT.

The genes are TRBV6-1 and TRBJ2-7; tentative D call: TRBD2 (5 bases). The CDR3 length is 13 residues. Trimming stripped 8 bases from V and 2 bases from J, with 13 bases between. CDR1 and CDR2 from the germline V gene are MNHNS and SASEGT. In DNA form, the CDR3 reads TGTGCCAGCTCGGACTCCTTTACCTACGAGCAGTACTTC. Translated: CASSDSFTYEQYF.

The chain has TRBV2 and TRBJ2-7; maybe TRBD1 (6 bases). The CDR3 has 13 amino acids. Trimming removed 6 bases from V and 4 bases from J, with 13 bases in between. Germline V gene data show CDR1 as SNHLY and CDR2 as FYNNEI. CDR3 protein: CASSGDTFYEQYF. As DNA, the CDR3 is TGTGCCAGCAGCGGGGACACCTTTTACGAGCAGTACTTC.

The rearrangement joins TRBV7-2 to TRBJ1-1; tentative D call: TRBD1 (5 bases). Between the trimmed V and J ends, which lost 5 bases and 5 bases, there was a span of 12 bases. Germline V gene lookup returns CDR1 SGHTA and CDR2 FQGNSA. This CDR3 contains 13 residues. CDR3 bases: TGTGCCAGCAGCGGCAATGGGGGGACTGAAGCTTTCTTT. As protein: CASSGNGGTEAFF.

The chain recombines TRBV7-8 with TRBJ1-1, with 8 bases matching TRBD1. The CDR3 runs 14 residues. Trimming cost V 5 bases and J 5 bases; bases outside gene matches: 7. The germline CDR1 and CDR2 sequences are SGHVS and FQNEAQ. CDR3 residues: CASSLQGVETEAFF. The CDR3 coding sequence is TGTGCCAGCAGCCTACAGGGGGTTGAGACTGAAGCTTTCTTT.

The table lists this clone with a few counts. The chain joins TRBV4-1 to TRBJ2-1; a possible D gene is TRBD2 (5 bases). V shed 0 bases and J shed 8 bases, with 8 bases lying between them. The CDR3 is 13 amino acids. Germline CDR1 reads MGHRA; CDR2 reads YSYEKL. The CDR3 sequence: CASSQEGSDEQFF. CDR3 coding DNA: TGCGCCAGCAGCCAAGAGGGGAGCGATGAGCAGTTCTTC.

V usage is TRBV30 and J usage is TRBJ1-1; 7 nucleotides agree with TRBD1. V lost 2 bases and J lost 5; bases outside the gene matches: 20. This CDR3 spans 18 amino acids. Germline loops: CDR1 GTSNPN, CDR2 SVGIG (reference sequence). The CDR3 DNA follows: TGTGCCTGGAGTAGTCTGGTAGGGGGCAGAGGGGGCAGGACTGAAGCTTTCTTT. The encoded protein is CAWSSLVGGRGGRTEAFF.

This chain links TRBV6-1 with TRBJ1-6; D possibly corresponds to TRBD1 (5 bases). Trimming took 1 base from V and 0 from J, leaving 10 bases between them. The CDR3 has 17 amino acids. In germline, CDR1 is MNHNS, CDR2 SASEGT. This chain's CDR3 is CASSEVGGSSYNSPLHF. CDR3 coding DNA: TGTGCCAGCAGTGAAGTTGGGGGGAGCTCCTATAATTCACCCCTCCACTTT.

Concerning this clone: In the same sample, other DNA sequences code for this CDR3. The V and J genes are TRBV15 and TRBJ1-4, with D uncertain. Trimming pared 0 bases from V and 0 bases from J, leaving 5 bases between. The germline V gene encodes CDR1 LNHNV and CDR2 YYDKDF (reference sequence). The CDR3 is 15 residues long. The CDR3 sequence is CATSRDPATNEKLFF. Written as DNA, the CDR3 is TGTGCCACCAGCAGAGATCCCGCAACTAATGAAAAACTGTTTTTT. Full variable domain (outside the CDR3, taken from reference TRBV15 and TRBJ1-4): DAMVIQNPRYQVTQFGKPVTLSCSQTLNHNVMYWYQQKSSQAPKLLFHYYDKDFNNEADTPDNFQSRRPNTSFCFLDIRSPGLGDTAMYLCATSRDPATNEKLFFGSGTQLSVL.

This CDR3 reads CASSLVDRGNQPQHF. The CDR3 region has the DNA TGTGCCAGCAGCTTGGTGGACAGGGGCAATCAGCCCCAGCATTTT. This chain joins TRBV7-2 and TRBJ1-5; 8 bases are shared with TRBD1. Germline assignment: CDR1 SGHTA and CDR2 FQGNSA. V was pared by 3 bases and J by 2 bases, with 3 bases of the junction left unmatched. The CDR3 has 15 amino acids.

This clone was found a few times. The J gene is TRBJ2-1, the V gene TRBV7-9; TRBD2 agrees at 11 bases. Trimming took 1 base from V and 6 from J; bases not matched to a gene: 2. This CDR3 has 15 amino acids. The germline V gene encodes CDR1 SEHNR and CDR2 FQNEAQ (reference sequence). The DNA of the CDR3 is TGTGCCAGCAGCTTAGGACTAGCGGGGCTCAATGAGCAGTTCTTC. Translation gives CASSLGLAGLNEQFF.

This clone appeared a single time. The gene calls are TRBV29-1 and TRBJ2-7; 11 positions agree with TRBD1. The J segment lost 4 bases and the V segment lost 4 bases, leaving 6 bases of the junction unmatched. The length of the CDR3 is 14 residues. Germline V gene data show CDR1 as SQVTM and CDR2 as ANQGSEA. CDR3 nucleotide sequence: TGCAGCGTTGTGGCGGGGACAGGGGGGTACGAGCAGTACTTC. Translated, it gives CSVVAGTGGYEQYF.

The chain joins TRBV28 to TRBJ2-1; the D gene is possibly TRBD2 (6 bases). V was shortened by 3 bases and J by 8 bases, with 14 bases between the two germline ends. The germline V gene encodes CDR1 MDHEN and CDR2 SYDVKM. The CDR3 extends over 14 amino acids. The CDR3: CASSFESSGDEQFF. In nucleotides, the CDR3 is TGTGCCAGCAGTTTCGAATCTTCGGGGGATGAGCAGTTCTTC. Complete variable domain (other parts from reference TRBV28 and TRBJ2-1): DVKVTQSSRYLVKRTGEKVFLECVQDMDHENMFWYRQDPGLGLRLIYFSYDVKMKEKGDIPEGYSVSREKKERFSLILESASTNQTSMYLCASSFESSGDEQFFGPGTRLTVL.